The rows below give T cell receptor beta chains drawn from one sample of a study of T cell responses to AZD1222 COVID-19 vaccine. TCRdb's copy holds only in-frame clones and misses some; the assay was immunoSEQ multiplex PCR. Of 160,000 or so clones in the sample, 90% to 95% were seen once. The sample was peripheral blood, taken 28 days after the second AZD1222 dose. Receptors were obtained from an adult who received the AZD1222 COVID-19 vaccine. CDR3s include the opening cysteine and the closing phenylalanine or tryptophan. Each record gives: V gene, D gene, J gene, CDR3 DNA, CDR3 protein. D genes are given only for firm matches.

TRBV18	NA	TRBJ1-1	TGTGCCAGCTCACCGCGTGTAACGAACACTGAAGCTTTCTTT	CASSPRVTNTEAFF
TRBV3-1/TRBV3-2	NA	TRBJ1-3	TGTGCCAGCAGCCATCATCAAGGGTCTGGAAACACCATATATTTT	CASSHHQGSGNTIYF
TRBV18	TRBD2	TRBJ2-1	TGTGCCAGCTCACCAACTAGCGTAGATCGAGAGTTCTTC	CASSPTSVDREFF
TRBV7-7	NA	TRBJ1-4	TGTGCTAGCAGCCGGGGAACGACTGGAGATAATGAAAAACTGTTTTTT	CASSRGTTGDNEKLFF
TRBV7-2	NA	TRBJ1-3	TGTGCCAGCAGCTTAGGCTATGGAAACACCATATATTTT	CASSLGYGNTIYF
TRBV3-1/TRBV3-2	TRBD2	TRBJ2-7	TGTGCCAGCAGCCAAGAAAGTGGCGGGAGATCCTACGAGCAGTACTTC	CASSQESGGRSYEQYF
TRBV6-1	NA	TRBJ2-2	TGTGCCAGCGACAGACTGAACACCGGGGAGCTGTTTTTT	CASDRLNTGELFF
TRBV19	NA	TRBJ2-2	TGTGCCAGTTCCGACAGGCTAGAGACCGGGGAGCTGTTTTTT	CASSDRLETGELFF
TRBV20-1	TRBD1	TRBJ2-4	TGCAGTGCGACCACAGGGGTCATTCAGTACTTC	CSATTGVIQYF
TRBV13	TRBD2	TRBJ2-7	TGTGCCAGCAGCACCGGGACTAGCATTAACGAGCAGTACTTC	CASSTGTSINEQYF
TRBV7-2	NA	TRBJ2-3	TGTGCCAGCAGCTTTAGCCATGATACGCAGTATTTT	CASSFSHDTQYF
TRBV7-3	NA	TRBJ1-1	TGTGCCAGCAGCCCCGGCATGAACACTGAAGCTTTCTTT	CASSPGMNTEAFF
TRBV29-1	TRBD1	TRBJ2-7	TGCAGCGTTAAACCGACAGGGCGCGAGCAGTACTTC	CSVKPTGREQYF
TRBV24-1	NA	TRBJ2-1	TGTGCCACCAGTGACCCCGGGACTCGGACCAATGAGCAGTTCTTC	CATSDPGTRTNEQFF
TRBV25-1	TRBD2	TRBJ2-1	TGTGCCAGCGGGCCTAGCGGACAGTTCTTC	CASGPSGQFF
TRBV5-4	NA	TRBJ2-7	TGTGCCAGCAGCTTGGAGTCTACAGGCAAAAGCTACGAGCAGTACTTC	CASSLESTGKSYEQYF